The 8 T cell receptor beta chains below were found in one sample sequenced in a study of shared clonotypes between healthy human individuals. Repertoires were generated with immunoSEQ multiplex PCR, while TCRdb's copy carries only in-frame clones and drops some. The table shows about 560,000 clones, with around three quarters occurring only once. Sample: PBMCs. These receptor sequences come from a woman in her 40s in good health. Some clones in this sample may be carry-over from other donors' samples.

The V and J genes are TRBV28 and TRBJ1-1, with 10 bases fitting TRBD1. Germline CDR1 reads MDHEN; CDR2 reads SYDVKM. CDR3 length equals 14 residues. Losses at the gene ends were 2 bases for V and 8 bases for J; bases not matched to a gene: 5. CDR3 bases: TGTGCCAGCAGTTTAATCCGGGACAGGGGAGAAGCTTTCTTT. Translated, it gives CASSLIRDRGEAFF.

This sequence joins TRBV2 and TRBJ2-5, with 7 bases aligning to TRBD1. The length of the CDR3 is 15 residues. V lost 11 bases and J lost 1; bases outside the gene matches: 13. Germline V lookup: CDR1 SNHLY, CDR2 FYNNEI. Here the CDR3 reads CAASSQTGSQETQYF. In nucleotides, the CDR3 is TGTGCCGCAAGTTCCCAGACAGGGAGCCAAGAGACCCAGTACTTC.

This chain links TRBV9 with TRBJ2-1, with 14 bases that match TRBD2. Germline V gene lookup returns CDR1 SGDLS and CDR2 YYNGEE. V was clipped by 3 bases and J by 5 bases; unmatched bases: 19. The CDR3 consists of 21 residues. CDR3 DNA: TGTGCCAGCAGCGCAAGCATCCTTACCGGGACTAGCGGGAGTCCTGACAATGAGCAGTTCTTC. Translated, it gives CASSASILTGTSGSPDNEQFF.

The V gene is TRBV30, the J gene TRBJ2-1; 10 nucleotides match TRBD2. The junction had 4 bases not matched to a gene; V was cut back by 7 bases and J by 4 bases. This CDR3 has 13 residues. Germline loops: CDR1 GTSNPN, CDR2 SVGIG (reference sequence). CDR3 DNA: TGTGCCTTTGGACTAGCGGAGTACAATGAGCAGTTCTTC. Translated: CAFGLAEYNEQFF.

This chain joins TRBV27 and TRBJ1-4; 9 positions agree with TRBD1. The CDR3 loop spans 15 amino acids. Germline assignment: CDR1 MNHEY and CDR2 SMNVEV (reference sequence). The J segment lost 4 bases and the V segment lost 5 bases, leaving 5 bases of the junction unmatched. CDR3 coding DNA: TGTGCCAGCAGTAAAATGGGACAGGGTAATGAAAAACTGTTTTTT. Translation gives CASSKMGQGNEKLFF.

In this sample, this clone turned up many times. Other DNA variants within this sample encode the same CDR3. This rearrangement joins TRBV6-1 to TRBJ1-5, with 8 nucleotides matching TRBD1. This CDR3 has 14 residues. Germline loops: CDR1 MNHNS, CDR2 SASEGT. Trimming removed 6 bases from V and 5 bases from J; junction bases left unmatched: 6. CDR3 in DNA: TGTGCCAGCAGGCCAGGGGGCGCGGATCAGCCCCAGCATTTT. Encoded protein: CASRPGGADQPQHF.

The V gene is TRBV2, the J gene TRBJ2-7; maybe TRBD1 (5 bases). This CDR3 region has 13 residues. Looked up from germline, CDR1 is SNHLY and CDR2 is FYNNEI. Trimming pared 1 base from V and 4 bases from J, leaving 8 bases between. Here the CDR3 reads CASSEVTEYEQYF. The CDR3 nucleotides read TGTGCCAGCAGTGAAGTGACAGAGTACGAGCAGTACTTC.

J is TRBJ1-5 and V is TRBV5-1; 7 bases match TRBD1. V was clipped by 0 bases and J by 7 bases; unmatched bases: 10. The CDR3 extends over 16 amino acids. Germline V gene sequence: CDR1 SGHRS, CDR2 YFSETQ. CDR3 DNA sequence: TGCGCCAGCAGCTTGGCTGCAGGGGGTGCGAGACAGCCCCAGCATTTT. Its protein product is CASSLAAGGARQPQHF.